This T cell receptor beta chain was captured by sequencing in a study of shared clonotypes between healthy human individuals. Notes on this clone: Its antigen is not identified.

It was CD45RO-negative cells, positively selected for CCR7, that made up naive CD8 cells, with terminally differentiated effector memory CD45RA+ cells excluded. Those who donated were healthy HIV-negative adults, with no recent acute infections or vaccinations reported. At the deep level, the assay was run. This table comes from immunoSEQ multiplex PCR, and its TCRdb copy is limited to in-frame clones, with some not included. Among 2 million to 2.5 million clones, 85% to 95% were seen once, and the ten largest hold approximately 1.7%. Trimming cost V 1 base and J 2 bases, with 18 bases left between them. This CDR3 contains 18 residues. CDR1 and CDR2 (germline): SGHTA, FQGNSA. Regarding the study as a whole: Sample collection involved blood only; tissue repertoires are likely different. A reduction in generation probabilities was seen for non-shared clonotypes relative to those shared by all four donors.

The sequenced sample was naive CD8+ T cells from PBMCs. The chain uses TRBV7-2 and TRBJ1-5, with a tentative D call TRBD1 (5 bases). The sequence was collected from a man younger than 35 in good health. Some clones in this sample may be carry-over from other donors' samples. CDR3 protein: CASSLVVLAGAGNQPQHF. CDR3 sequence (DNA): TGTGCCAGCAGCTTAGTGGTACTCGCTGGGGCCGGCAATCAGCCCCAGCATTTT.